This T cell receptor (beta chain) appears in the sequencing data of a study of identical twins. The CDR3 runs to 17 residues. V lost 1 base to trimming and J lost 8 bases; unmatched junction nucleotides: 10. In germline, CDR1 is SGHVS, CDR2 FQNEAQ. The sample holds a few counts of this clonotype. Its specificity is not known. TCRdb re-called the 5' RACE reads through MiXCR, storing one row per CDR3 protein. The sample carries under 250,000 distinct CDR3 sequences, about a tenth recorded once. Study-wide results and caveats: Twins showed weaker excess sharing in their beta out-of-frame sequences. Clonotypes of the beta chain that were abundant in cord blood carried fewer insertions (memory repertoires showed none). Analyses of zero insertions could be partly confounded by invariant MAIT and iNKT cells. Twin sharing of out-of-frame TCR alpha was underestimated by models in monozygotic pairs.

The chain uses TRBV7-8 and TRBJ2-2; 10 bases align to TRBD2. The receptor was isolated from a woman aged 18 to 35 in good health. Sequenced sample: memory (CD45RO+) T cells sorted from blood. The CDR3 sequence: CASSLVGLAGVAGELFF. The CDR3 nucleotides are TGTGCCAGCAGCTTAGTGGGGCTAGCGGGAGTAGCTGGGGAGCTGTTTTTT.